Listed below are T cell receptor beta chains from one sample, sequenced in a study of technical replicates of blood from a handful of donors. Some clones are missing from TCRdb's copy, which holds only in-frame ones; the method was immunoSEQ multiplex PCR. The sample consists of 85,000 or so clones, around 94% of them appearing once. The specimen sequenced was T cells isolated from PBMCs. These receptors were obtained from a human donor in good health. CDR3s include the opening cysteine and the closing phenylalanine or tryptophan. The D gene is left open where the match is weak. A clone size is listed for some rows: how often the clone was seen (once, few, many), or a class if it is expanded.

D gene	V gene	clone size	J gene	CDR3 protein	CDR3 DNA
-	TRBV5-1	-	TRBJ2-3	CASSLLGTSTDTQYF	TGCGCCAGCAGCTTGTTGGGGACTAGCACAGATACGCAGTATTTT
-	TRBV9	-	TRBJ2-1	CASSSIGGAYNEQFF	TGTGCCAGCAGCTCGATAGGGGGGGCCTACAATGAGCAGTTCTTC
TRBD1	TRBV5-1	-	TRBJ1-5	CASSLGTEGQPQHF	TGCGCCAGCAGCTTAGGGACAGAAGGTCAGCCCCAGCATTTT
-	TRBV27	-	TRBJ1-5	CASRPGDPFNQPQHF	TGTGCCAGCAGACCAGGGGATCCCTTCAATCAGCCCCAGCATTTT
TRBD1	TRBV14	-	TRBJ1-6	CASSSGTGGSPLHF	TGTGCCAGCAGCTCCGGGACAGGGGGTTCACCCCTCCACTTT
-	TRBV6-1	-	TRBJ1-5	CASSAYSNQPQHF	TGTGCCAGCAGTGCGTATAGCAATCAGCCCCAGCATTTT
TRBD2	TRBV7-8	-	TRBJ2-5	CASSLVWTSGSETQYF	TGTGCCAGCAGCTTAGTATGGACTAGCGGGAGTGAGACCCAGTACTTC
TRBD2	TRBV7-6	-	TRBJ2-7	CASSLSDRGGPTYEQYF	TGTGCCAGCAGCTTAAGTGATCGGGGGGGCCCCACCTACGAGCAGTACTTC
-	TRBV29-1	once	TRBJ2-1	CSVGYSYNEQFF	TGCAGCGTCGGGTACTCCTACAATGAGCAGTTCTTC
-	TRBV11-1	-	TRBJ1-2	CASSTEVGRTAISGYTF	TGTGCCAGCAGCACCGAGGTCGGTCGGACAGCTATATCTGGCTACACCTTC
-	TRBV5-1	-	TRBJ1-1	CASSLQGMNTEAFF	TGCGCCAGCAGCTTGCAGGGGATGAACACTGAAGCTTTCTTT
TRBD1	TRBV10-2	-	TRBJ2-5	CASTIRDRGGETQYF	TGCGCCAGCACAATTCGGGACAGGGGGGGAGAGACCCAGTACTTC
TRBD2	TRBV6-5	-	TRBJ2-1	CASRPGGLAGEQFF	TGTGCCAGCCGGCCTGGGGGGCTAGCGGGGGAGCAGTTCTTC
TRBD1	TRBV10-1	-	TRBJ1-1	CASSETPDRGWTEAFF	TGCGCCAGCAGTGAGACCCCCGACAGGGGGTGGACTGAAGCTTTCTTT
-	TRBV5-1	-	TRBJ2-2	CASNPTFTGELFF	TGCGCCAGCAATCCGACTTTTACCGGGGAGCTGTTTTTT
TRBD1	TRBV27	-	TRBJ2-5	CASSLGQAQETQYF	TGTGCCAGCAGTTTAGGACAGGCGCAAGAGACCCAGTACTTC
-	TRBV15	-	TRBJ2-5	CATSRASGTQETQYF	TGTGCCACCAGCAGAGCTTCGGGAACTCAAGAGACCCAGTACTTC
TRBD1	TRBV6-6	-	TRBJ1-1	CASSYSRGQGNTEAFF	TGTGCCAGCAGTTACTCGAGAGGACAGGGTAACACTGAAGCTTTCTTT
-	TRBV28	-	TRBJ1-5	CASSPGVTYSNQPQHF	TGTGCCAGCAGTCCGGGGGTTACCTATAGCAATCAGCCCCAGCATTTT
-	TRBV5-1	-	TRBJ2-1	CASSLVSQGIGYNEQFF	TGCGCCAGCAGCTTGGTGAGTCAGGGGATAGGTTACAATGAGCAGTTCTTC
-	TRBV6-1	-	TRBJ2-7	CASSEGGGAYEQYF	TGTGCCAGCAGTGAAGGGGGCGGGGCCTACGAGCAGTACTTC
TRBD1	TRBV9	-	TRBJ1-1	CASSVGGQLTMNTEAFF	TGTGCCAGCAGCGTAGGGGGACAGCTGACCATGAACACTGAAGCTTTCTTT
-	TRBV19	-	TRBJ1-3	CASTLTRGTDTIYF	TGTGCCAGTACTCTAACGCGGGGTACGGACACCATATATTTT
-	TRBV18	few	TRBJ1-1	CASSPRLLSTEAFF	TGTGCCAGCTCACCACGCCTATTGTCCACTGAAGCTTTCTTT
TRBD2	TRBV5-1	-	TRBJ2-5	CASSVTSGVAGETQYF	TGCGCCAGCAGCGTGACTAGCGGGGTGGCCGGGGAGACCCAGTACTTC
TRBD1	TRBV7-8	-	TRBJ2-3	CASSSGGGQGGDTQYF	TGTGCCAGCAGCTCGGGGGGCGGACAGGGGGGAGATACGCAGTATTTT
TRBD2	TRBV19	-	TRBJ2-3	CASSIDSLSGKYF	TGTGCCAGTAGTATAGATTCCCTTAGCGGGAAGTATTTT
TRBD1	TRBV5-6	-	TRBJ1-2	CASSAGGTVYGYTF	TGTGCCAGCAGCGCGGGCGGGACAGTATATGGCTACACCTTC
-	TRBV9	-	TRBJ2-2	CASSRRGDTGELFF	TGTGCCAGCAGCAGGAGGGGTGACACCGGGGAGCTGTTTTTT
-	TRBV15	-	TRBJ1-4	CATRGAGEKLFF	TGTGCCACCAGGGGCGCCGGTGAAAAACTGTTTTTT
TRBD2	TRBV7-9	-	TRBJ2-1	CASSAVAGVNNEQFF	TGTGCCAGCAGCGCTGTAGCGGGGGTAAACAATGAGCAGTTCTTC
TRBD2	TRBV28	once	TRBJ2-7	CASSLSASGGNEQYF	TGTGCCAGCAGTTTATCTGCTAGCGGGGGAAACGAGCAGTACTTC
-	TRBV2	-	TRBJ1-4	CASVLQGRLDEKLFF	TGTGCCAGCGTCCTACAGGGAAGATTGGATGAAAAACTGTTTTTT
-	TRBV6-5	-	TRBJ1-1	CASRHGTQHYTEAFF	TGTGCCAGCAGACACGGGACACAGCACTACACTGAAGCTTTCTTT
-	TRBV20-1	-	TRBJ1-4	CSALLEKLFF	TGCAGTGCCCTCCTTGAAAAACTGTTTTTT
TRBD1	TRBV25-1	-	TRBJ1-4	CASRGQGDEKLFF	TGTGCCAGCAGGGGACAGGGTGATGAAAAACTGTTTTTT
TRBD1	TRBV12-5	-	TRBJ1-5	CASGLGQGNAPQHF	TGTGCTAGTGGTTTGGGACAGGGCAATGCGCCCCAGCATTTT
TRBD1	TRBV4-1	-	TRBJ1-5	CASRLNTGGNQPQHF	TGCGCCAGCAGGCTTAATACAGGGGGAAATCAGCCCCAGCATTTT
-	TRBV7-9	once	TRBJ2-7	CASSFDGGPFLEQYF	TGTGCCAGCAGCTTTGACGGGGGACCTTTTCTCGAGCAGTACTTC
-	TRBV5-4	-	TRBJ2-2	CASRPQGENTGELFF	TGTGCCAGCAGGCCACAGGGCGAGAACACCGGGGAGCTGTTTTTT
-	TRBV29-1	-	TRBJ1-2	CSGRANYGYTF	TGCAGCGGGCGGGCTAACTATGGCTACACCTTC
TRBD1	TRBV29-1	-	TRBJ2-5	CSAGTGGMRETQYF	TGCAGCGCCGGGACAGGGGGCATGAGGGAGACCCAGTACTTC
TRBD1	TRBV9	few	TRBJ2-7	CASSATGGGYEQYF	TGTGCCAGCAGCGCGACAGGGGGCGGCTACGAGCAGTACTTC
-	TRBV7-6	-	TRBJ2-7	CASSLALASTYEQYF	TGTGCCAGCAGCTTAGCGCTCGCGTCCACCTACGAGCAGTACTTC
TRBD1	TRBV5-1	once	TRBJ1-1	CASRPGTGTMNTEAFF	TGCGCCAGCAGACCCGGGACAGGGACCATGAACACTGAAGCTTTCTTT
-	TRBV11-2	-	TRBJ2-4	CASSLDQAKNIQYF	TGTGCCAGCAGCTTAGATCAAGCCAAAAACATTCAGTACTTC
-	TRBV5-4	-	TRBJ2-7	CASSLETDSSYEQYF	TGTGCCAGCAGCTTGGAGACAGACAGCTCCTACGAGCAGTACTTC
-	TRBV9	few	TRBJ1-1	CASSVGDQGLNTEAFF	TGTGCCAGCAGCGTAGGTGATCAGGGGCTGAACACTGAAGCTTTCTTT
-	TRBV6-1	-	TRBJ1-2	CASSEKQLYGYTF	TGTGCCAGCAGTGAAAAGCAACTCTATGGCTACACCTTC
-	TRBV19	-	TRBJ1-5	CASSIGSILSNQPQHF	TGTGCCAGTAGTATTGGTAGCATCCTTAGCAATCAGCCCCAGCATTTT
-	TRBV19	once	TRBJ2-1	CASSIGSSYNEQFF	TGTGCCAGTAGTATCGGGAGCTCCTACAATGAGCAGTTCTTC
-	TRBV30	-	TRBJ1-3	CAWGASGNTIYF	TGTGCCTGGGGGGCTTCTGGAAACACCATATATTTT
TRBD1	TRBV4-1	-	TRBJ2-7	CASRPGQGVHEQYF	TGCGCTTCAAGGCCGGGACAGGGTGTCCACGAGCAGTACTTC
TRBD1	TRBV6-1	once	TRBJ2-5	CAISLDRGMEETQYF	TGTGCCATCTCCTTGGACAGGGGAATGGAGGAGACCCAGTACTTC
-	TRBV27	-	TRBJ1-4	CASSQLPTGITNEKLFF	TGTGCCAGCAGTCAACTCCCTACAGGGATTACTAATGAAAAACTGTTTTTT
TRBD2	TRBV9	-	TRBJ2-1	CASSVEAASGGPYNEQFF	TGTGCCAGCAGCGTTGAGGCAGCCAGCGGGGGTCCGTACAATGAGCAGTTCTTC